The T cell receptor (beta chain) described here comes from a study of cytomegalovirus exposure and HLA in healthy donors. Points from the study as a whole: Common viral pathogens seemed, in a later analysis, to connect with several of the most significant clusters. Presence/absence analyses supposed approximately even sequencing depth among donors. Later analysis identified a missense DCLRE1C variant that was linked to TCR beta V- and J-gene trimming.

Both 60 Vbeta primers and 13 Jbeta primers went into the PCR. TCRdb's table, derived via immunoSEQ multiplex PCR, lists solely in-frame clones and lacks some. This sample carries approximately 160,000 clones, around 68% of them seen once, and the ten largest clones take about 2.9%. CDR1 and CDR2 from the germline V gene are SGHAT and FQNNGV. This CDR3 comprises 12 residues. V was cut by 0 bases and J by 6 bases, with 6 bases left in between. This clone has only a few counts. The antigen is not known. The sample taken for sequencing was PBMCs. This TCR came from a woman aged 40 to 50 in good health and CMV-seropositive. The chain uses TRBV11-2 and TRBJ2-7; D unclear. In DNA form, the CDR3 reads TGTGCCAGCAGCTTAGAAAACGGCGAGCAGTACTTC. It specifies CASSLENGEQYF.